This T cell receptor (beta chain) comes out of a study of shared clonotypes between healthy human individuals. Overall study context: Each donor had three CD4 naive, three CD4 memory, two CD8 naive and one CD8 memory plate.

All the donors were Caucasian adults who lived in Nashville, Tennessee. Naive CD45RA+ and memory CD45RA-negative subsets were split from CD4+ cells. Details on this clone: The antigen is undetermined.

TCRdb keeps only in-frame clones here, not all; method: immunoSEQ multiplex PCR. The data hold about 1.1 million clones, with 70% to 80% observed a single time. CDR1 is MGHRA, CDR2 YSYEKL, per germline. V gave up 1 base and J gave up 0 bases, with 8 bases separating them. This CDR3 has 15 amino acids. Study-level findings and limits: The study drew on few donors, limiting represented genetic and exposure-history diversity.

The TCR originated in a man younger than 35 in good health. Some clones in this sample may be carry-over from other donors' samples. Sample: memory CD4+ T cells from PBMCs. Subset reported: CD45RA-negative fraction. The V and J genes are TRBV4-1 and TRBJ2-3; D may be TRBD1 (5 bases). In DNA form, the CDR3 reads TGCGCCAGCAGCCAAGGCCCAGGGAGCACAGATACGCAGTATTTT. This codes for CASSQGPGSTDTQYF.